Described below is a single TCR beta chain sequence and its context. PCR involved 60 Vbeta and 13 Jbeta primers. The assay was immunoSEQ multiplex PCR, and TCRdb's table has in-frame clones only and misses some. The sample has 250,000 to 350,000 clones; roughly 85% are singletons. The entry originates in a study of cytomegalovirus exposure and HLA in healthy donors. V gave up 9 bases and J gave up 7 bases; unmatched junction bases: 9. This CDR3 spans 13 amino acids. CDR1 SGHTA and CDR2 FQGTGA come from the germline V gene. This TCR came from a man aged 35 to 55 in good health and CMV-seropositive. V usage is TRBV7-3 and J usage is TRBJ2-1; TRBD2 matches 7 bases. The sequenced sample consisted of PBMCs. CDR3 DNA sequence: TGTGCCAGTTCTAGCGGTATGGGGAATGAGCAGTTCTTC. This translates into CASSSGMGNEQFF.